The T cell receptor beta chain described here comes from a study of radiation and T cells in renal cell carcinoma. In the study overall: Nephrectomy followed 15 Gy stereotactic body radiation by 4 weeks.

After removal of 5 bases from V and 2 bases from J, the junction contained 9 bases not matched to a gene. Germline V gene sequence: CDR1 MNHNY, CDR2 SVGAGI (reference sequence). The CDR3 spans 15 residues. The time point here: blood 2 weeks post-SBRT. Treatment in this sample: 15 Gy SBRT to primary tumor, nephrectomy 4 weeks later. Produced via immunoSEQ multiplex PCR; TCRdb's table is partial and in-frame only. Counted here are tens of thousands of clones, 70% to 80% occurring once; the ten biggest clones make up roughly 7%. The rearrangement links TRBV6-6 to TRBJ2-7; TRBD1 aligns across 7 bases. The specimen comprised blood, sampled from a patient whose treatment included radiotherapy and nephrectomy. This TCR was recovered from a man between 60 and 70 years old with renal cell carcinoma. The chain's CDR3 is CASSPRTGVTYEQYF. Written as DNA, the CDR3 is TGTGCCAGCAGTCCACGGACAGGCGTAACCTACGAGCAGTACTTC.